The clone carrying this TCR beta chain has more than one count but fewer than ten. Germline V gene lookup returns CDR1 LGHNA and CDR2 YSLEER. The CDR3 extends over 16 amino acids. Germline trimming cut 0 bases from V and 7 bases from J; bases unmatched to any gene: 3. These data are taken from a study of blood T cell repertoires in COVID-19. The method was immunoSEQ multiplex PCR; TCRdb's version includes in-frame clones alone and lacks a portion of them. In the table there are approximately 270,000 clones, roughly 88% of which are singletons. The chain recombines TRBV4-3 with TRBJ1-6; TRBD1 matches 10 bases. The source material was peripheral blood. The receptor's source is a man at least 80 years old with acute or convalescent COVID-19. CDR3 protein: CASSQEVGQGNSPLHF. The CDR3 DNA reads as TGCGCCAGCAGCCAAGAGGTGGGACAGGGGAATTCACCCCTCCACTTT.